The clone carrying this TCR beta chain has a count of ten or more. Its target is unknown. The CDR3 has 14 amino acids. V lost 5 bases and J 0 bases, leaving 7 bases between the germline ends. Germline V gene data show CDR1 as LNHDA and CDR2 as SQIVND (reference sequence). The study included ophthalmopathy patients with Clinical Activity Score at least 3, NOSPECS grade at least 4 and duration under 3 months. These data are taken from a study of T cells in Graves' hyperthyroidism and ophthalmopathy. Study-wide points: Most thyroid clonotypes expanded above 0.001 appeared in blood too.

Amplification yielded TCR beta CDR3 regions, with RNA transcripts as the source. The TCR CDR3 was amplified in a first-round RT-PCR using the HTBI primer set. TCRdb re-derived calls from the multiplex PCR reads in MiXCR, one entry per CDR3 protein. The data show fewer than 350,000 distinct CDR3 sequences, 15% to 20% seen once. This TCR was sampled from a woman in her 40s with Graves' ophthalmopathy. V gene TRBV19 combines with J gene TRBJ2-2; no clear D. The sequencing input was blood. The CDR3 sequence is CASSVRANTGELFF. CDR3 sequence (DNA): TGTGCCAGTAGTGTAAGGGCGAACACCGGGGAGCTGTTTTTT.